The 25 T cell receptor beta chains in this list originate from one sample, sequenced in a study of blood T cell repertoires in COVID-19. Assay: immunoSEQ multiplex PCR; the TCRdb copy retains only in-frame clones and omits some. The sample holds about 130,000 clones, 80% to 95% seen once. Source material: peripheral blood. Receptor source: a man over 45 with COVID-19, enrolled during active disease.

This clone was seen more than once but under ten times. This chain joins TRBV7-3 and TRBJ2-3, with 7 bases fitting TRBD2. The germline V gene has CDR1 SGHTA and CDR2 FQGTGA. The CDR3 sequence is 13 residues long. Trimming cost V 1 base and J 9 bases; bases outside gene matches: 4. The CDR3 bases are TGTGCCAGCAGCTTAATGGGAGCGGGAACGCAGTATTTT. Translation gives CASSLMGAGTQYF.

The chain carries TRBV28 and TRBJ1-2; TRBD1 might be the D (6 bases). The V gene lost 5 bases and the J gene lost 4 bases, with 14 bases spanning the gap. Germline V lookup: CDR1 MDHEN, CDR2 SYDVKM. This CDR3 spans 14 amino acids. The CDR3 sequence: CASSLLQGVYGYTF. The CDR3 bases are TGTGCCAGCAGTCTATTACAGGGCGTCTATGGCTACACCTTC.

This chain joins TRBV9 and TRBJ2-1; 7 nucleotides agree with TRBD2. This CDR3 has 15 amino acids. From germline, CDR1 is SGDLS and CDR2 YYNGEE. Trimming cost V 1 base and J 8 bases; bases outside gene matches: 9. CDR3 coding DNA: TGTGCCAGCAGCGTAAGGGCGGGAGCGGTCCATGAGCAGTTCTTC. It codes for CASSVRAGAVHEQFF. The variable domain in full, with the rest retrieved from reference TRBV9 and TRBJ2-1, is DSGVTQTPKHLITATGQRVTLRCSPRSGDLSVYWYQQSLDQGLQFLIQYYNGEERAKGNILERFSAQQFPDLHSELNLSSLELGDSALYFCASSVRAGAVHEQFFGPGTRLTVL.

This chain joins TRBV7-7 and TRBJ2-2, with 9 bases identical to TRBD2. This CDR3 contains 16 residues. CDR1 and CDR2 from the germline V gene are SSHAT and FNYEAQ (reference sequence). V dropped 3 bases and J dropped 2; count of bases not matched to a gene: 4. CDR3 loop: CASSFSGTSNTGELFF. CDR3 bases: TGTGCCAGCAGCTTCTCCGGGACTAGCAACACCGGGGAGCTGTTTTTT.

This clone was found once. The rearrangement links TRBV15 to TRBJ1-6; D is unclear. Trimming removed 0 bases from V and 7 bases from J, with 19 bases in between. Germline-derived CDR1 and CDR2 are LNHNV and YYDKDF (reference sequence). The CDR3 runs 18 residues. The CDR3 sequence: CATSRDTMSGLGNSPLHF. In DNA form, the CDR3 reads TGTGCCACCAGCAGAGACACGATGTCGGGGTTGGGGAATTCACCCCTCCACTTT.

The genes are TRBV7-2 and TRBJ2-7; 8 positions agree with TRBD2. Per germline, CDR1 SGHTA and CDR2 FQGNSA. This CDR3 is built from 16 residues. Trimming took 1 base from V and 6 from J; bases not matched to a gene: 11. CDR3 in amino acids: CASSLGGQRESAEQYF. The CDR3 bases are TGTGCCAGCAGCTTAGGAGGACAGCGGGAGTCCGCCGAGCAGTACTTC.

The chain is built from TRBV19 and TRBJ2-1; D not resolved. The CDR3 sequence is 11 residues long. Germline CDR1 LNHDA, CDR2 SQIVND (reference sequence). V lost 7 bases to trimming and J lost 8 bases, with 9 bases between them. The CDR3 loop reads CASNNLYEQFF. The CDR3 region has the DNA TGTGCCAGTAACAACCTCTATGAGCAGTTCTTC.

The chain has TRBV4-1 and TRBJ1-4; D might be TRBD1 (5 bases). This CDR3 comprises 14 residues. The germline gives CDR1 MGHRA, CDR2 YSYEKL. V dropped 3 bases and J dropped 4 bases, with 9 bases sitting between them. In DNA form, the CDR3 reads TGCGCCAGCAGCCAGGGGGGGGTTAATGAAAAACTGTTTTTT. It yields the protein CASSQGGVNEKLFF.

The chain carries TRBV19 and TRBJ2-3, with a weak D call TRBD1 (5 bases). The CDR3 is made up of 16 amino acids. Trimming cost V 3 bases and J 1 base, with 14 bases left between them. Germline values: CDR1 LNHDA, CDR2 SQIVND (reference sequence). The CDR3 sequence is CASSIAAGKGTDTQYF. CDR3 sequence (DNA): TGTGCCAGTAGTATCGCGGCAGGGAAAGGCACAGATACGCAGTATTTT.

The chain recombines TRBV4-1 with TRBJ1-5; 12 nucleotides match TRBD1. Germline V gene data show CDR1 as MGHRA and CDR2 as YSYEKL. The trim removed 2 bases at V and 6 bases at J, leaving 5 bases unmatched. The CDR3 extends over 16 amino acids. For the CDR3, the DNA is TGCGCCAGCAGCCAATCCGGGACAGGGGGCGTTCAGCCCCAGCATTTT. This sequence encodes CASSQSGTGGVQPQHF.

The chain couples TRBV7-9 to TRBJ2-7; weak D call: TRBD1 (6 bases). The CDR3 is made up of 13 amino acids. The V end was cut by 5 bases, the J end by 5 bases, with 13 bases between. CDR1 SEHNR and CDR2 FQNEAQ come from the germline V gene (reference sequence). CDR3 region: CASSPTGLNEQYF. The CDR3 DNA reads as TGTGCCAGCAGCCCCACAGGGTTGAACGAGCAGTACTTC.

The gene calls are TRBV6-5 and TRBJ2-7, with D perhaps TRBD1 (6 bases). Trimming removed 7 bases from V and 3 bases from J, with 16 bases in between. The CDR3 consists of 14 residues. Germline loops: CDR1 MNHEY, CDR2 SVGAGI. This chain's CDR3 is CASTNSGGNYEQYF. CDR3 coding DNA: TGTGCCAGCACCAACTCTGGGGGCAACTACGAGCAGTACTTC.

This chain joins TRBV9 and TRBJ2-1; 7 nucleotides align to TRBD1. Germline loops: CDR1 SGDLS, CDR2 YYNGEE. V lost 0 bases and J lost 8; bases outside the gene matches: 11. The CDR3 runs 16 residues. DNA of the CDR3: TGTGCCAGCAGCGTAGCTACGGGACAGTTCAGCGATGAGCAGTTCTTC. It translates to CASSVATGQFSDEQFF.

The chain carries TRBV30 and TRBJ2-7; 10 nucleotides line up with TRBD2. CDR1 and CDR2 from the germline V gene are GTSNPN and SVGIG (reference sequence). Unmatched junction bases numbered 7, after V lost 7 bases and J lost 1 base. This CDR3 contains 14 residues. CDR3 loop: CAYSLAGRSYEQYV. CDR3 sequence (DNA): TGTGCCTATTCACTAGCGGGACGTTCCTACGAGCAGTACGTC.

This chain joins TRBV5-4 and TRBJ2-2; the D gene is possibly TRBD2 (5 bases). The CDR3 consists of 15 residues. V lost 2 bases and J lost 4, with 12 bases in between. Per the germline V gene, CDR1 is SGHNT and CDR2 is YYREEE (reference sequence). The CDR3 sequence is CASSFKGVGTGELFF. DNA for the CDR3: TGTGCCAGCAGCTTTAAGGGAGTCGGCACCGGGGAGCTGTTTTTT.

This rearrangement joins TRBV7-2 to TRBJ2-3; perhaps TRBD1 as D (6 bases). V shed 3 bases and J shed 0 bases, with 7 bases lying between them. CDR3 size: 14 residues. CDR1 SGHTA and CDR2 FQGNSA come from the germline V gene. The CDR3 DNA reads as TGTGCCAGCAGCTTTAGGGGGAGCACAGATACGCAGTATTTT. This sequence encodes CASSFRGSTDTQYF.

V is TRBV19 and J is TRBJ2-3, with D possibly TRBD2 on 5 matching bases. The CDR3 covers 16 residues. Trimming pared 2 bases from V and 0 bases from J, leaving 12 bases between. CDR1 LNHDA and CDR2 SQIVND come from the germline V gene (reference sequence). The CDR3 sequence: CASSITLAASTDTQYF. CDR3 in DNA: TGTGCCAGTAGTATAACGCTAGCTGCTAGCACAGATACGCAGTATTTT.

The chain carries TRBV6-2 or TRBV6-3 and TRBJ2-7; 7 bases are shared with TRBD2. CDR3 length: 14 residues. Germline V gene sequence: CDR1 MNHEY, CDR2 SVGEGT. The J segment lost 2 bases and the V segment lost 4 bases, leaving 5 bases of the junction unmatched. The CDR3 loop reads CASSSGGGAYEQYF. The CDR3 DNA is TGTGCCAGCAGTTCGGGGGGAGGCGCCTACGAGCAGTACTTC.

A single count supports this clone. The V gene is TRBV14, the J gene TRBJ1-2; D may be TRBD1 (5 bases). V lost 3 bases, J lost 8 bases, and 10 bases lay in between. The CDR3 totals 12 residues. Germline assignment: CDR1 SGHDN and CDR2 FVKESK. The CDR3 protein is CASSQTAWGYTF. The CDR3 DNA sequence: TGTGCCAGCAGCCAGACAGCGTGGGGCTACACCTTC.

CDR3: CASSLGTNREQFF. The CDR3, as DNA: TGTGCCAGCAGTTTGGGGACTAATAGGGAGCAGTTCTTC. The J gene is TRBJ2-1, the V gene TRBV6-5; TRBD2 aligns across 7 bases. CDR1 MNHEY and CDR2 SVGAGI come from the germline V gene. This CDR3 spans 13 amino acids. V shed 4 bases and J 10 bases; nucleotides not matched to a gene: 7.

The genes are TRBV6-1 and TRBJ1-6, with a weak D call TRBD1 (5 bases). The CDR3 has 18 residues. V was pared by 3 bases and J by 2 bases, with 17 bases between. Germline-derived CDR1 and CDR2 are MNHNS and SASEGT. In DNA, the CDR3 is TGTGCCAGCAGTGATGGCCAGGGAGGTTTCGCCTATAATTCACCCCTCCACTTT. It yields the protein CASSDGQGGFAYNSPLHF.

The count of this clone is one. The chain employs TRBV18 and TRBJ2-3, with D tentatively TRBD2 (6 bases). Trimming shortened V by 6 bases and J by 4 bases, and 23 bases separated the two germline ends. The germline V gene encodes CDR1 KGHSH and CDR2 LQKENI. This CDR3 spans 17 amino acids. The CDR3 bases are TGTGCCAGCTCCAAACCAGGGACTTCACTCAGGGCAGATACGCAGTATTTT. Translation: CASSKPGTSLRADTQYF.

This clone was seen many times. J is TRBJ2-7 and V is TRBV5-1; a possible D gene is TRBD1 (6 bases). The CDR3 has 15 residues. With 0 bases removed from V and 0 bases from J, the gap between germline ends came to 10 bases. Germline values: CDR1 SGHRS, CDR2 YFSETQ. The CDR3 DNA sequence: TGCGCCAGCAGCTTGGTCCAGGGGCTCTCCTACGAGCAGTACTTC. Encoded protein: CASSLVQGLSYEQYF.

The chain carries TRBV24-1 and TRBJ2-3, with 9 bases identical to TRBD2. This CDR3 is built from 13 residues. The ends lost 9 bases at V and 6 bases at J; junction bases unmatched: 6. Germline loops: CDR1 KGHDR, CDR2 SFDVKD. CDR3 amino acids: CATGLAGYDTQYF. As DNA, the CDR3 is TGTGCCACCGGGCTAGCGGGATATGATACGCAGTATTTT.

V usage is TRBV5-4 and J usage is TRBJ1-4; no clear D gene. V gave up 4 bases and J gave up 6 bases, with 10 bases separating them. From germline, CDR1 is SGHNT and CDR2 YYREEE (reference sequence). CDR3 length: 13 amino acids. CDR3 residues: CASSLNRDEKLFF. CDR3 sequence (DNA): TGTGCCAGCAGCCTTAATCGGGATGAAAAACTGTTTTTT.